A single sample is the source of the 30 T cell receptor beta chains below, sequenced in a study of cytomegalovirus exposure and HLA in healthy donors. The study ran its PCR with 60 Vbeta and 13 Jbeta primers. Sequencing used immunoSEQ multiplex PCR; TCRdb keeps in-frame clones, though not all of them. Here the sample spans approximately 98,000 clones, 70% to 80% being singletons. The sample comprised PBMCs. These receptors were obtained from a man aged 18 to 30 in good health and CMV-seropositive.

The J gene is TRBJ1-5, the V gene TRBV19; 9 bases map to TRBD1. After removal of 3 bases from V and 5 bases from J, the junction contained 2 bases not matched to a gene. The CDR3 extends over 14 amino acids. The germline CDR1 and CDR2 sequences are LNHDA and SQIVND (reference sequence). The CDR3 region is CASSIGQGYQPQHF. The DNA of the CDR3 is TGTGCCAGTAGTATCGGACAGGGGTATCAGCCCCAGCATTTT.

This clone was counted a single time. V and J are TRBV5-1 and TRBJ2-3; 11 nucleotides agree with TRBD2. After removal of 0 bases from V and 2 bases from J, the junction contained 8 bases not matched to a gene. Germline loops: CDR1 SGHRS, CDR2 YFSETQ. The CDR3 runs 18 residues. The CDR3 DNA follows: TGCGCCAGCAGCTTGGGGTCTAGCGGGGGGTACCACACAGATACGCAGTATTTT. Encoded protein: CASSLGSSGGYHTDTQYF. The full variable domain, with the rest looked up from reference TRBV5-1 and TRBJ2-3, is KAGVTQTPRYLIKTRGQQVTLSCSPISGHRSVSWYQQTPGQGLQFLFEYFSETQRNKGNFPGRFSGRQFSNSRSEMNVSTLELGDSALYLCASSLGSSGGYHTDTQYFGPGTRLTVL.

The genes are TRBV27 and TRBJ2-1, with no clear D. CDR3 length: 10 amino acids. Trimming pared 8 bases from V and 8 bases from J, leaving 7 bases between. Germline V lookup: CDR1 MNHEY, CDR2 SMNVEV (reference sequence). The CDR3 sequence is CASGRYEQFF. The CDR3 DNA follows: TGTGCCAGCGGCCGATATGAGCAGTTCTTC.

V gene TRBV2 combines with J gene TRBJ1-2, with a weak D call TRBD1 (5 bases). Looked up from germline, CDR1 is SNHLY and CDR2 is FYNNEI. The V gene lost 5 bases and the J gene lost 5 bases, with 15 bases spanning the gap. The CDR3 is 14 residues long. The CDR3 here is CASSLEGQGYGYTF. The CDR3, as DNA: TGTGCCAGCAGTCTGGAGGGGCAGGGATATGGCTACACCTTC. Looking up the rest from reference TRBV2 and TRBJ1-2 gives the full variable domain: EPEVTQTPSHQVTQMGQEVILRCVPISNHLYFYWYRQILGQKVEFLVSFYNNEISEKSEIFDDQFSVERPDGSNFTLKIRSTKLEDSAMYFCASSLEGQGYGYTFGSGTRLTVV.

The chain uses TRBV27 and TRBJ1-3; the match to TRBD1 covers 10 bases. The germline V gene has CDR1 MNHEY and CDR2 SMNVEV (reference sequence). The CDR3 is 15 amino acids. Trimming removed 5 bases from V and 2 bases from J; junction bases left unmatched: 3. CDR3 amino acids: CASSPGTGAGNTIYF. The CDR3 DNA sequence: TGTGCCAGCAGTCCCGGGACAGGGGCTGGAAACACCATATATTTT.

The CDR3 coding sequence is TGTGCCAGCAGCGCAGAGGCCGGGCAGCCCCAGCATTTT. Its translation: CASSAEAGQPQHF. This rearrangement joins TRBV9 to TRBJ1-5; no definite D call. Germline V gene lookup returns CDR1 SGDLS and CDR2 YYNGEE. This CDR3 has 13 amino acids. Trimming removed 3 bases at V and 7 bases at J, with 11 bases between. The whole variable domain, filled in from reference TRBV9 and TRBJ1-5, reads DSGVTQTPKHLITATGQRVTLRCSPRSGDLSVYWYQQSLDQGLQFLIQYYNGEERAKGNILERFSAQQFPDLHSELNLSSLELGDSALYFCASSAEAGQPQHFGDGTRLSIL.

This clone came up a few times. The chain couples TRBV4-2 to TRBJ2-7; D is uncertain. CDR1 and CDR2 (germline): LGHNA, YNFKEQ. Trimming took 0 bases from V and 0 from J, leaving 15 bases between them. The length of the CDR3 is 17 residues. CDR3 DNA: TGTGCCAGCAGCCAAGATTATCCAGACTTCAGCTCCTACGAGCAGTACTTC. Amino acids: CASSQDYPDFSSYEQYF.

The chain joins TRBV5-1 to TRBJ1-2; 9 positions match TRBD1. The CDR3 runs to 13 residues. CDR1 and CDR2 (germline): SGHRS, YFSETQ. Trimming removed 0 bases from V and 6 bases from J; junction bases left unmatched: 0. The CDR3 is CASSLGQGDGYTF. The CDR3 DNA is TGCGCCAGCAGCTTGGGACAGGGGGATGGCTACACCTTC.

This chain connects TRBV5-1 to TRBJ1-2, with D possibly TRBD1 on 6 matching bases. The V end lost 0 bases, the J end lost 7 bases, and 16 bases lay between the germline ends. Germline loops: CDR1 SGHRS, CDR2 YFSETQ. The CDR3 is 15 amino acids. The DNA of the CDR3 is TGCGCCAGCAGCTTGGAATCAGGGGCCTTAGGTGGCTACACCTTC. As protein: CASSLESGALGGYTF.

The V call is TRBV11-2, the J call TRBJ2-3; the D is unclear. Trimming cost V 6 bases and J 0 bases, with 7 bases left between them. CDR1 SGHAT and CDR2 FQNNGV come from the germline V gene. The CDR3 runs 13 residues. The CDR3 sequence is CASRLPSTDTQYF. The CDR3 coding sequence is TGTGCCAGCAGGCTACCTAGCACAGATACGCAGTATTTT. Variable domain in full (rest from reference TRBV11-2 and TRBJ2-3): EAGVAQSPRYKIIEKRQSVAFWCNPISGHATLYWYQQILGQGPKLLIQFQNNGVVDDSQLPKDRFSAERLKGVDSTLKIQPAKLEDSAVYLCASRLPSTDTQYFGPGTRLTVL.

CDR3 nucleotide sequence: TGTGCCAGCAGGGATTCGACAGGGGATAATTCACCCCTCCACTTT. Residues: CASRDSTGDNSPLHF. This chain links TRBV27 with TRBJ1-6; TRBD1 matches at 8 bases. Trimming cost V 6 bases and J 5 bases; bases outside gene matches: 6. The CDR3 loop spans 15 amino acids. Per germline, CDR1 MNHEY and CDR2 SMNVEV (reference sequence).

This sequence joins TRBV7-9 and TRBJ1-1; D may be TRBD1 (6 bases). V lost 5 bases to trimming and J lost 0 bases, with 16 bases between them. The V gene's germline CDR1 is SEHNR and CDR2 FQNEAQ (reference sequence). CDR3 size: 16 residues. The CDR3 DNA follows: TGTGCCAGCAGCCCCGGGACACCGGCTCTGAACACTGAAGCTTTCTTT. Amino acid sequence: CASSPGTPALNTEAFF. The full variable domain, with the rest looked up from reference TRBV7-9 and TRBJ1-1, is DTGVSQNPRHKITKRGQNVTFRCDPISEHNRLYWYRQTLGQGPEFLTYFQNEAQLEKSRLLSDRFSAERPKGSFSTLEIQRTEQGDSAMYLCASSPGTPALNTEAFFGQGTRLTVV.

The rearrangement uses TRBV27 and TRBJ2-3, with 9 bases lining up with TRBD2. Looked up from germline, CDR1 is MNHEY and CDR2 is SMNVEV (reference sequence). V trimming: 7 bases; J trimming: 5 bases; junction bases outside the gene matches: 22. This CDR3 contains 19 residues. CDR3 residues: CASKGTYGQRGALGDTQYF. CDR3 in DNA: TGTGCCAGCAAGGGGACCTACGGACAGCGGGGGGCCCTGGGAGATACGCAGTATTTT.

The chain has TRBV19 and TRBJ1-2, with 8 bases that match TRBD1. The germline CDR1 and CDR2 sequences are LNHDA and SQIVND (reference sequence). The CDR3 contains 14 residues. V trimming: 3 bases; J trimming: 4 bases; junction bases outside the gene matches: 4. CDR3 amino acids: CASSMTGDFYGYTF. CDR3 nucleotides: TGTGCCAGTAGTATGACAGGGGACTTCTATGGCTACACCTTC.

CDR3 protein: CAISDAKFSNQPQHF. The CDR3 nucleotides are TGTGCCATCAGTGACGCTAAATTTAGCAATCAGCCCCAGCATTTT. V and J are TRBV10-3 and TRBJ1-5; no clear D. The CDR3 length is 15 residues. Germline loops: CDR1 ENHRY, CDR2 SYGVKD. Trimming took off 3 bases at V and 0 bases at J, with 9 bases between the two ends.

The chain has TRBV19 and TRBJ2-1; possible D gene TRBD2, 5 bases. The CDR3 length is 14 residues. Germline lookup yields CDR1 LNHDA and CDR2 SQIVND (reference sequence). V was clipped by 4 bases and J by 6 bases, with 13 bases between them. The CDR3 loop is CASSTPEEGNEQFF. CDR3 nucleotides: TGTGCCAGTAGTACCCCGGAGGAAGGCAATGAGCAGTTCTTC.

The chain employs TRBV4-1 and TRBJ1-5; D is ambiguous. Germline values: CDR1 MGHRA, CDR2 YSYEKL. The CDR3 consists of 16 residues. Trimming cost V 1 base and J 2 bases, with 12 bases left between them. CDR3 amino acids: CASSQVGGGRNQPQHF. The CDR3 DNA reads as TGCGCCAGCAGCCAAGTTGGAGGCGGGCGCAATCAGCCCCAGCATTTT.

This sequence joins TRBV7-6 and TRBJ1-1; D is unresolved. Germline CDR1 SGHVS, CDR2 FNYEAQ. V lost 4 bases and J lost 3, with 9 bases in between. The CDR3 has 13 residues. The CDR3 DNA follows: TGTGCCAGCAGCTCCCGCCAGGACACTGAAGCTTTCTTT. This sequence encodes CASSSRQDTEAFF.

The chain couples TRBV5-1 to TRBJ1-1; no reliable D call. The V and J ends lost 0 bases and 7 bases respectively, with 10 bases between them. The CDR3 contains 13 residues. Germline loops: CDR1 SGHRS, CDR2 YFSETQ. This chain's CDR3 is CASSLVLAGEAFF. CDR3 DNA: TGCGCCAGCAGCTTGGTTTTGGCAGGTGAAGCTTTCTTT.

The chain recombines TRBV28 with TRBJ1-2; 9 bases match TRBD1. V lost 3 bases, J lost 6 bases, and 5 bases stayed unmatched. Germline V CDR1 and CDR2: MDHEN, SYDVKM. CDR3 length: 14 amino acids. The CDR3 DNA is TGTGCCAGCAGTTTTTTAACAGGGGGCGATGGCTACACCTTC. This gives the protein CASSFLTGGDGYTF.

This sequence joins TRBV5-1 and TRBJ2-7; TRBD2 matches 9 bases. J lost 6 bases, V lost 0 bases, and 10 bases had no gene match. The CDR3 loop spans 16 amino acids. The germline V gene encodes CDR1 SGHRS and CDR2 YFSETQ. Here the CDR3 DNA reads TGCGCCAGCAGCTTGGTGGGACTAGCTCCAGGGGGCGAGCAGTACTTC. Its translation: CASSLVGLAPGGEQYF.

This chain connects TRBV11-2 to TRBJ1-2, with TRBD1 matching over 9 bases. CDR1 SGHAT and CDR2 FQNNGV come from the germline V gene. The CDR3 consists of 13 residues. V lost 2 bases, J lost 7 bases, and 2 bases stayed unmatched. CDR3: CASSLMTGGGYTF. The CDR3 DNA reads as TGTGCCAGCAGCTTAATGACAGGGGGTGGCTACACCTTC.

This chain links TRBV19 with TRBJ1-5; D is uncertain. The CDR3 length is 14 residues. Germline V CDR1 and CDR2: LNHDA, SQIVND (reference sequence). V dropped 0 bases and J dropped 7 bases, with 10 bases sitting between them. CDR3 nucleotide sequence: TGTGCCAGTAGTATAGACGAGAGCGAGCAGCCCCAGCATTTT. Translation gives CASSIDESEQPQHF.

The genes are TRBV25-1 and TRBJ2-4, with 9 bases lining up with TRBD2. The junction had 2 bases not matched to a gene; V was cut back by 4 bases and J by 1 base. Germline V gene data show CDR1 as MGHDK and CDR2 as SYGVNS. This CDR3 region has 15 residues. CDR3 in amino acids: CASSGSGGAKNIQYF. The CDR3 DNA follows: TGTGCCAGCAGTGGGAGCGGGGGGGCCAAAAACATTCAGTACTTC.

The chain employs TRBV5-5 and TRBJ2-3; D ambiguous. The CDR3 is made up of 15 amino acids. V shed 2 bases and J shed 0 bases, with 10 bases lying between them. CDR1 SGHKS and CDR2 YYEKEE come from the germline V gene (reference sequence). The CDR3 DNA sequence: TGTGCCAGCAGCTTTACCCAGACTAGCACAGATACGCAGTATTTT. Translation gives CASSFTQTSTDTQYF.

This clone was found once. The chain links TRBV10-3 to TRBJ1-2; D is possibly TRBD1 (6 bases). V lost 3 bases and J lost 4, with 15 bases in between. CDR1 is ENHRY, CDR2 SYGVKD, per germline. This CDR3 spans 15 amino acids. CDR3 residues: CAISDWDTAIYGYTF. As DNA, the CDR3 is TGTGCCATCAGTGATTGGGACACAGCGATCTATGGCTACACCTTC.

The chain links TRBV18 to TRBJ1-1, with D tentatively TRBD1 (6 bases). There are 16 residues in the CDR3. The V gene lost 3 bases and the J gene lost 4 bases, with 18 bases spanning the gap. From germline, CDR1 is KGHSH and CDR2 LQKENI. CDR3 DNA: TGTGCCAGCTCACCGACTAATCACAGGGATCTCACTGAAGCTTTCTTT. This translates into CASSPTNHRDLTEAFF.

The gene calls are TRBV30 and TRBJ1-4; no definite D call. The germline V and J ends were trimmed by 5 bases and 7 bases, with 17 bases remaining between them. This CDR3 is 14 amino acids long. Germline loops: CDR1 GTSNPN, CDR2 SVGIG (reference sequence). CDR3: CAWAPSGGSEKLFF. CDR3 DNA: TGTGCCTGGGCCCCCTCGGGAGGAAGTGAAAAACTGTTTTTT.

This chain links TRBV5-4 with TRBJ1-4, with a weak D call TRBD1 (5 bases). The CDR3 is made up of 13 amino acids. Germline loops: CDR1 SGHNT, CDR2 YYREEE (reference sequence). The V end lost 0 bases, the J end lost 7 bases, and 7 bases lay between the germline ends. The CDR3 nucleotides read TGTGCCAGCAGCTTGGGGGGCGGTGAAAAACTGTTTTTT. Translation gives CASSLGGGEKLFF.

The chain carries TRBV27 and TRBJ2-2; 12 bases align to TRBD2. The length of the CDR3 is 14 residues. Germline trimming cut 8 bases from V and 7 bases from J; bases unmatched to any gene: 5. Germline CDR1 and CDR2: MNHEY and SMNVEV (reference sequence). CDR3 protein: CASSSGGALGELFF. The CDR3 region has the DNA TGTGCCAGCTCTAGCGGGGGGGCCCTCGGGGAGCTGTTTTTT.